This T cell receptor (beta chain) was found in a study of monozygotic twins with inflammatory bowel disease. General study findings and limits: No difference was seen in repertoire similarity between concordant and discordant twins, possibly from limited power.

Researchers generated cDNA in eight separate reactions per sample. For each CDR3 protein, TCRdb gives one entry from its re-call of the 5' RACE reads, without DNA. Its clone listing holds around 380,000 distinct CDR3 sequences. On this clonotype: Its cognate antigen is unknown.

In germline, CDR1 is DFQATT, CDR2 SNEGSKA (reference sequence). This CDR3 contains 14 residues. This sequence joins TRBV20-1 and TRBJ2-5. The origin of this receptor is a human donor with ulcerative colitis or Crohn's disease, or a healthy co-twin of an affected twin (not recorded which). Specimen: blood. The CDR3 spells CSASLGSGQETQYF.